Below are 6 T cell receptor beta chains sequenced from a single sample in a study of T cells in Graves' hyperthyroidism and ophthalmopathy. RNA transcripts served as the template for amplifying TCR beta CDR3 regions. HTBI primers were employed in a first-round RT-PCR of the TCR CDR3. Using its own MiXCR run on the multiplex PCR reads, TCRdb lists one record per CDR3 protein. The data show 300,000 to 450,000 distinct CDR3 sequences, with roughly 13% seen just once and less than 25% held by the top ten. The sample comprised blood. The receptors come from a man aged 25 to 40 with Graves' hyperthyroidism that later progressed to Graves' ophthalmopathy.

Many counts were recorded for this clonotype. The chain uses TRBV6-1 and TRBJ2-2; 8 nucleotides match TRBD2. Per the germline V gene, CDR1 is MNHNS and CDR2 is SASEGT. The CDR3 contains 16 residues. J was trimmed by 1 base and V by 6 bases; bases with no gene match: 7. The CDR3: CASRYERGKNTGELFF. The DNA of the CDR3 is TGTGCCAGCAGATATGAGCGGGGGAAGAACACCGGGGAGCTGTTTTTT.

The V and J genes are TRBV5-8 and TRBJ1-1, with unresolved D. Per germline, CDR1 SGHTS and CDR2 YDEGEE. V lost 4 bases to trimming and J lost 0 bases, with 16 bases between them. This CDR3 has 16 amino acids. CDR3 bases: TGTGCCAGCAGCAGAATGACCTATTTAATGAACACTGAAGCTTTCTTT. Translated: CASSRMTYLMNTEAFF.

This clonotype was seen once. A much larger clone differs by one base, so this may be a read error. The chain recombines TRBV11-3 with TRBJ2-3; TRBD2 matches at 7 bases. The V gene's germline CDR1 is SGHNT and CDR2 YENEEA. This CDR3 region has 14 residues. CDR3 amino acids: CGSSHGGRTDTQYF. In DNA form, the CDR3 reads TGTGGCAGCAGCCACGGGGGGAGGACAGATACGCAGTATTTT.

The sample holds many counts of this clonotype. The J gene is TRBJ2-1, the V gene TRBV28; 10 bases are a match to TRBD2. V gave up 5 bases and J gave up 8 bases; unmatched junction bases: 6. Germline V lookup: CDR1 MDHEN, CDR2 SYDVKM. CDR3 length: 14 amino acids. CDR3 in amino acids: CASSDRSGGHEQFF. DNA for the CDR3: TGTGCCAGCAGTGACCGTAGCGGGGGGCATGAGCAGTTCTTC.

Many counts were recorded for this clonotype. V usage is TRBV28 and J usage is TRBJ2-7, with D perhaps assigned TRBD1 or TRBD2 (5 bases each). The CDR3 is made up of 15 amino acids. Trimming removed 3 bases at V and 0 bases at J, with 12 bases between. Germline CDR1 is MDHEN and CDR2 is SYDVKM. The CDR3 nucleotides read TGTGCCAGCAGTTTTTCTTCGGGACGCTCCTACGAGCAGTACTTC. Translating it yields CASSFSSGRSYEQYF.

In this sample, this clonotype turned up a few times. The chain combines TRBV5-1 with TRBJ2-2, with TRBD1 as a possible D gene (6 bases). The CDR3 runs to 13 residues. Germline V gene lookup returns CDR1 SGHRS and CDR2 YFSETQ. V gave up 7 bases and J gave up 5 bases, with 12 bases separating them. The CDR3 reads CASENRATGELFF. The DNA for the CDR3 is TGCGCCAGCGAGAACAGGGCGACCGGGGAGCTGTTTTTT.